The present T cell receptor (beta chain) was sequenced within a study of T cells in Graves' hyperthyroidism and ophthalmopathy. In germline, CDR1 is MDHEN, CDR2 SYDVKM. The CDR3 is 13 residues long. V lost 6 bases and J lost 7; bases outside the gene matches: 6. Study-wide results and caveats: Model-based prediction identified ophthalmopathy a median around 6.5 months prior to its onset. Blood held most thyroid clonotypes expanded above 0.001 frequency.

It was RNA transcripts that yielded the amplified TCR beta CDR3 regions. The HTBI primer set drove a first-round RT-PCR of the TCR CDR3. TCRdb independently ran MiXCR on the multiplex PCR reads; one entry per CDR3 protein. The data show fewer than 700,000 distinct CDR3 sequences, 16% seen once. This clonotype was counted at least ten times. Antigen: not known. The sequenced sample was blood. This TCR came from a woman aged 25-40 years with Graves' hyperthyroidism. The chain joins TRBV28 to TRBJ2-1; 7 bases map to TRBD1. This CDR3 is CASRKRGRNEQFF. The CDR3 bases are TGTGCCAGCAGGAAAAGGGGGCGGAATGAGCAGTTCTTC.